One sample yielded the 9 T cell receptor beta chains listed below, sequenced in a study of T-cell memory formation after mild COVID-19. TCRdb ran MiXCR on the 5' RACE reads and lists one entry per CDR3 protein. The data show fewer than 600,000 distinct CDR3 sequences, roughly 20% seen once. Sample: PBMCs or a T cell subset sorted from them (not recorded which). Receptors originate from an adult woman who had mild COVID-19 (a few samples of this study predate the infection). Cell type and time point are not known.

The V call is TRBV23-1, the J call TRBJ1-5; possible D gene TRBD1, 5 bases. TRBV23-1 is an ORF, with its function uncertain. This CDR3 comprises 16 residues. Deletions cut 8 bases from V and 3 bases from J, with 20 bases between. CDR3 residues: CASGCQGWPFNQPQHF. CDR3 DNA: TGCGCCAGCGGTTGCCAGGGCTGGCCCTTCAATCAGCCCCAGCATTTT.

The chain combines TRBV4-1 with TRBJ2-4; either TRBD1 or TRBD2 may fit D (6 bases each). This CDR3 region has 14 residues. Germline V gene lookup returns CDR1 MGHRA and CDR2 YSYEKL. Trimming removed 4 bases at V and 6 bases at J, with 13 bases between. The CDR3 region is CASSREEGVNIQYF. CDR3 in DNA: TGCGCCAGCAGCCGCGAGGAGGGGGTAAACATTCAGTACTTC.

The J gene is TRBJ2-7, the V gene TRBV5-5, with D possibly being TRBD1 (6 bases). The length of the CDR3 is 14 residues. Germline CDR1 SGHKS, CDR2 YYEKEE (reference sequence). V gave up 1 base and J gave up 0 bases, with 8 bases separating them. CDR3 in DNA: TGTGCCAGCAGCTTGACAGGGCACTCCTACGAGCAGTACTTC. Translation gives CASSLTGHSYEQYF. The variable domain in full, with the rest retrieved from reference TRBV5-5 and TRBJ2-7, is DAGVTQSPTHLIKTRGQQVTLRCSPISGHKSVSWYQQVLGQGPQFIFQYYEKEERGRGNFPDRFSARQFPNYSSELNVNALLLGDSALYLCASSLTGHSYEQYFGPGTRLTVT.

J is TRBJ2-7 and V is TRBV6-5; no definite D call. Trimming took off 2 bases at V and 2 bases at J, with 10 bases between the two ends. CDR1 MNHEY and CDR2 SVGAGI come from the germline V gene. The CDR3 runs to 14 residues. In DNA, the CDR3 is TGTGCCAGCAGTTACACGAGCCGGGCCTACGAGCAGTACTTC. It yields the protein CASSYTSRAYEQYF.

This chain connects TRBV20-1 to TRBJ2-2; the match to TRBD2 covers 10 bases. V dropped 6 bases and J dropped 5; count of bases not matched to a gene: 9. This CDR3 has 15 residues. Looked up from germline, CDR1 is DFQATT and CDR2 is SNEGSKA (reference sequence). The CDR3 sequence: CSAGSGGARTGELFF. Here the CDR3 DNA reads TGCAGTGCGGGAAGCGGGGGGGCGCGAACCGGGGAGCTGTTTTTT.

There are a few counts of this clonotype. CDR3 in DNA: TGCGCCAGCAGCTTGGCCCTAGGACTAGCGGGAGCTATCGAGACCCAGTACTTC. This encodes CASSLALGLAGAIETQYF. This chain connects TRBV5-1 to TRBJ2-5, with 13 nucleotides matching TRBD2. The CDR3 has 18 residues. The germline V gene encodes CDR1 SGHRS and CDR2 YFSETQ. The ends lost 0 bases at V and 5 bases at J; junction bases unmatched: 10.

This clonotype was seen a few times. The CDR3 is CASSQLAGGGGNIQYF. The CDR3 bases are TGTGCCAGCAGCCAATTGGCGGGAGGCGGTGGAAACATTCAGTACTTC. The chain carries TRBV7-9 and TRBJ2-4; 8 bases match TRBD2. V gave up 5 bases and J gave up 6 bases; unmatched junction bases: 12. This CDR3 has 16 amino acids. CDR1 SEHNR and CDR2 FQNEAQ come from the germline V gene (reference sequence).

V gene TRBV12-3 or TRBV12-4 combines with J gene TRBJ1-1; D is perhaps TRBD1 (5 bases). This CDR3 has 16 residues. The V end lost 4 bases, the J end lost 1 base, and 16 bases lay between the germline ends. The CDR3 here is CASSSGGITGNTEAFF. The CDR3, as DNA: TGTGCCAGCAGTTCTGGGGGGATCACAGGGAACACTGAAGCTTTCTTT.

In this sample, this clonotype turned up a few times. The chain combines TRBV12-3 or TRBV12-4 with TRBJ2-7; 10 bases map to TRBD2. V lost 3 bases and J lost 1; bases outside the gene matches: 9. The length of the CDR3 is 17 residues. This CDR3 is CASSFGKTSGVSYEQYF. For the CDR3, the DNA is TGTGCCAGCAGTTTTGGAAAAACTAGCGGGGTTTCCTACGAGCAGTACTTC.